Only one count was recorded for the clone carrying this TCR beta chain. Generated by immunoSEQ multiplex PCR, the TCRdb table keeps only in-frame clones and is missing some. Of about 43,000 clones detected, around nine tenths appear once; the ten largest clones hold over 5%. The data are from a study of cytomegalovirus exposure and HLA in healthy donors. This sequence originates from a man younger than 35 in good health and CMV-seronegative. Sequencing was carried out using PBMCs.

CDR3 residues: CASSSRSWYGYTF. CDR3 sequence (DNA): TGTGCCAGCAGTAGCCGGTCCTGGTATGGCTACACCTTC. The rearrangement links TRBV6-1 to TRBJ1-2, with D unresolved. Germline CDR1 is MNHNS and CDR2 is SASEGT. This CDR3 contains 13 residues. Trimming left V 5 bases short and J 5 bases short, with 12 bases between.